These 12 T cell receptor beta chains were sequenced from one sample in a study of cytomegalovirus exposure and HLA in healthy donors. Primers included in the PCR were 60 Vbeta and 13 Jbeta primers. Assay: immunoSEQ multiplex PCR; the TCRdb copy retains only in-frame clones and omits some. The table has roughly 120,000 clones, approximately 15% seen once; the top ten hold 1.5% to 2%. Sequenced input: PBMCs. These receptors were obtained from a woman between 18 and 29 years old in good health and CMV-seronegative.

This clone was recorded a few times. The chain carries TRBV2 and TRBJ1-4, with a tentative D call TRBD1 (6 bases). The CDR3 has 14 residues. In germline, CDR1 is SNHLY, CDR2 FYNNEI. V was shortened by 7 bases and J by 7 bases, with 16 bases between the two germline ends. CDR3 nucleotide sequence: TGTGCCAGCAATCCGGGGGGGGGCGGTGAAAAACTGTTTTTT. Its translation: CASNPGGGGEKLFF.

This clone came up once. For the CDR3, the DNA is TGTGCCAGCAGCCCCTCGGGGGGGAGGGTTCAGCCCCAGCATTTT. Protein product: CASSPSGGRVQPQHF. V gene TRBV5-8 combines with J gene TRBJ1-5; TRBD1 is a possible D gene (5 bases). There are 15 residues in the CDR3. Trimming took off 4 bases at V and 6 bases at J, with 17 bases between the two ends. Germline V gene sequence: CDR1 SGHTS, CDR2 YDEGEE.

Concerning this clone itself: The germline gene is not matched at one end of the junction; a read error may be the cause. The rearrangement joins TRBV7-2 to TRBJ1-5; 7 nucleotides line up with TRBD1. The CDR3 has 14 residues. Germline V gene data show CDR1 as SGHTA and CDR2 as FQGNSA. The CDR3 region is CAGSVRGREQPQHF. CDR3 coding DNA: TGTGCCGGCAGCGTTAGGGGGCGCGAGCAGCCCCAGCATTTT.

The chain has TRBV10-3 and TRBJ2-4; no reliable D call. Trimming removed 4 bases from V and 5 bases from J, with 9 bases in between. The CDR3 is 13 residues long. The germline V gene has CDR1 ENHRY and CDR2 SYGVKD. This CDR3 is CAISGGTQNIQYF. CDR3 nucleotide sequence: TGTGCCATCAGTGGAGGCACCCAAAACATTCAGTACTTC.

This clone was detected a few times. The CDR3, as DNA: TGTGCCAGCAGCACATACAGGGATCTCTCTGGCTACACCTTC. It specifies CASSTYRDLSGYTF. V is TRBV7-2 and J is TRBJ1-2; D perhaps matches TRBD1 (6 bases). Trimming took off 5 bases at V and 7 bases at J, with 17 bases between the two ends. This CDR3 has 14 amino acids. CDR1 is SGHTA, CDR2 FQGNSA, per germline.

V gene TRBV4-1 combines with J gene TRBJ2-5; D possibly corresponds to TRBD1 (5 bases). The length of the CDR3 is 15 residues. V lost 0 bases and J lost 1, with 9 bases in between. Germline assignment: CDR1 MGHRA and CDR2 YSYEKL. This CDR3 is CASSQEQGPQETQYF. The CDR3 DNA sequence: TGCGCCAGCAGCCAAGAGCAGGGTCCCCAAGAGACCCAGTACTTC.

The chain links TRBV7-2 to TRBJ1-5; 10 nucleotides line up with TRBD1. Per germline, CDR1 SGHTA and CDR2 FQGNSA. This CDR3 is built from 15 residues. The junction had 8 bases not matched to a gene; V was cut back by 5 bases and J by 7 bases. CDR3 nucleotides: TGTGCCAGCAGCCCGGCGGGACAGGGGAACCAGCCCCAGCATTTT. Its protein product is CASSPAGQGNQPQHF.

This clone was observed a few times. The chain is built from TRBV7-9 and TRBJ1-2; TRBD1 is a possible D gene (6 bases). The CDR3 is 16 amino acids. Germline V gives CDR1 SEHNR, CDR2 FQNEAQ (reference sequence). Trimming left V 4 bases short and J 4 bases short, with 19 bases between. The CDR3 nucleotides read TGTGCCAGCAGCTCAGTTTCAACAGGGATTACCTATGGCTACACCTTC. It specifies CASSSVSTGITYGYTF.

This clone was counted ten times or more. This rearrangement joins TRBV4-2 to TRBJ2-1, with 7 bases aligning to TRBD2. Germline loops: CDR1 LGHNA, CDR2 YNFKEQ. The CDR3 extends over 16 amino acids. With V trimmed by 0 bases and J by 3 bases, 5 bases remained unmatched. As DNA, the CDR3 is TGTGCCAGCAGCCAAGACAGCCTAGCGGACTACAATGAGCAGTTCTTC. This codes for CASSQDSLADYNEQFF.

The rearrangement joins TRBV6-6 to TRBJ1-1; D unclear. Trimming took off 5 bases at V and 8 bases at J, with 15 bases between the two ends. Germline V gives CDR1 MNHNY, CDR2 SVGAGI (reference sequence). The CDR3 extends over 13 amino acids. Here the CDR3 DNA reads TGTGCCAGCAGTACGGGTCAAAGGATGGAAGCTTTCTTT. Translation: CASSTGQRMEAFF.

The chain has TRBV7-3 and TRBJ2-7; tentative D call: TRBD2 (5 bases). This CDR3 has 12 amino acids. V shed 5 bases and J shed 7 bases, with 12 bases lying between them. Per germline, CDR1 SGHTA and CDR2 FQGTGA. CDR3 sequence (DNA): TGTGCCAGCAGCCCGACCACGGGGGAGCAGTACTTC. Its translation is CASSPTTGEQYF.

The chain is built from TRBV10-3 and TRBJ2-3, with TRBD2 matching 8 bases. The CDR3 runs 13 residues. CDR1 is ENHRY, CDR2 SYGVKD, per germline. Trimming removed 8 bases from V and 4 bases from J; junction bases left unmatched: 5. CDR3 coding DNA: TGTGCCATCGGAGCGGGAGAGGCAGATACGCAGTATTTT. Translated, it gives CAIGAGEADTQYF.